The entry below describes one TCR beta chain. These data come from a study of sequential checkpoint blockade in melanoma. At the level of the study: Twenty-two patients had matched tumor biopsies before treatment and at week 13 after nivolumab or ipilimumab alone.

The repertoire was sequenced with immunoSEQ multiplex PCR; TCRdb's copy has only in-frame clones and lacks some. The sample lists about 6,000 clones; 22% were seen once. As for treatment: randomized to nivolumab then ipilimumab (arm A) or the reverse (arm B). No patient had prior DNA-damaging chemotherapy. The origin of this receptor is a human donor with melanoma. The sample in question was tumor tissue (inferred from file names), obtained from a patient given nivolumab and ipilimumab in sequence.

CDR3 sequence (DNA): TGTGCCAGCAGTTACGGGCGGGAGGTTCGCTACGAGCAGTACTTC. It yields the protein CASSYGREVRYEQYF. J is TRBJ2-7 and V is TRBV6-8; 8 bases fit TRBD2. The CDR3 consists of 15 residues. J lost 3 bases, V lost 2 bases, and 6 bases had no gene match. Per the germline V gene, CDR1 is MNHGY and CDR2 is SAAAGT.